Listed below are T cell receptor beta chains from one sample, sequenced in a study of shared clonotypes between healthy human individuals. Sequenced by immunoSEQ multiplex PCR; TCRdb stores in-frame clones only, minus some. This table has some 2,100,000 clones, around 93% appearing once. Sequenced material: naive CD8+ T cells from PBMCs. These receptors all stem from a man aged 18-30 years in good health. Some clones in this sample may be carry-over from other donors' samples. Each CDR3 is given without its conserved first and last residue. Each record gives: J gene, V gene, CDR3 protein.

J: TRBJ2-7; V: TRBV29-1; CDR3: SVIKQGYEQY
J: TRBJ2-1; V: TRBV28; CDR3: ASSTGSRGENNEQF
J: TRBJ1-1; V: TRBV7-9; CDR3: ASSLLWSAAGGMNTEAF
J: TRBJ2-7; V: TRBV7-2; CDR3: ASSFPGRDYEQY
J: TRBJ2-2; V: TRBV7-9; CDR3: ASSPKGKGTGELF
J: TRBJ1-1; V: TRBV7-9; CDR3: ASSLPLTGEKRNTEAF
J: TRBJ1-1; V: TRBV9; CDR3: ASSEGTTSLGTEAF
J: TRBJ2-7; V: TRBV6-5; CDR3: ASSYGTGGAYEQY
J: TRBJ1-2; V: TRBV28; CDR3: ASSLTVNYGYT
J: TRBJ2-1; V: TRBV7-2; CDR3: ASSSLAGGYNEQF
J: TRBJ2-7; V: TRBV28; CDR3: ASSLVQGLEQY
J: TRBJ2-1; V: TRBV28; CDR3: ASSLGVGVGEQF
J: TRBJ2-2; V: TRBV19; CDR3: ASSMAGPNGELF
J: TRBJ2-1; V: TRBV9; CDR3: ASSAGTSYNEQF
J: TRBJ2-1; V: TRBV9; CDR3: ASSPYPSSYNEQF
J: TRBJ2-7; V: TRBV30; CDR3: ASLRGNSYEQY
J: TRBJ2-7; V: TRBV27; CDR3: ASSIRPTSGSLNEQY
J: TRBJ2-4; V: TRBV13; CDR3: ASSLLTTSGVLAKNIQY
J: TRBJ2-1; V: TRBV29-1; CDR3: SVLPGAPGNEQF
J: TRBJ2-7; V: TRBV7-3; CDR3: ASSLITRGEQY
J: TRBJ1-1; V: TRBV6-5; CDR3: ASSYSLSRLADEAF
J: TRBJ1-2; V: TRBV29-1; CDR3: SVEAEGNYGYT
J: TRBJ1-2; V: TRBV19; CDR3: ASSIGQGIYGYT
J: TRBJ1-2; V: TRBV7-9; CDR3: ASSLPFPGLFGYT
J: TRBJ2-1; V: TRBV29-1; CDR3: SSSLNEQF
J: TRBJ2-7; V: TRBV5-5; CDR3: ASSLTAPYEQY
J: TRBJ2-7; V: TRBV9; CDR3: ASSGSGRASYEQY
J: TRBJ2-1; V: TRBV7-8; CDR3: ASSLLAGDGEQF
J: TRBJ2-4; V: TRBV7-6; CDR3: ASSLGGEAKNIQY
J: TRBJ2-7; V: TRBV7-9; CDR3: ASSPPGHRSEQY
J: TRBJ2-7; V: TRBV11-2; CDR3: ASSLGGLAGWTYEQY